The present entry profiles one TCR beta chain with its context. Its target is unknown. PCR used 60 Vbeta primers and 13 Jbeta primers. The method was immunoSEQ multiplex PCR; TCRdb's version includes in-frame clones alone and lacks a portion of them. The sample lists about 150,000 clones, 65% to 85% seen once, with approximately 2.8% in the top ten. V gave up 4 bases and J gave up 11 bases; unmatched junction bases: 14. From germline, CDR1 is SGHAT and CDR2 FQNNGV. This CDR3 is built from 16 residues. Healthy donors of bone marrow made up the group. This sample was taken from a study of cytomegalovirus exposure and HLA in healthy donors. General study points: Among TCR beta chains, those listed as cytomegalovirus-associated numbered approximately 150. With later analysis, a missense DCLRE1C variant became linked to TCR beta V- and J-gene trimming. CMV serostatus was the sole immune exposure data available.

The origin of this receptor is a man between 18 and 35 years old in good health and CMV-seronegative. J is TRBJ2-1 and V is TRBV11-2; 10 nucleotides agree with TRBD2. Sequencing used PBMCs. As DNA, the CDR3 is TGTGCCAGCAGCTCAGTCAGGGGTAGCGGGGGGCCGCAGCAGTTCTTC. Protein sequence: CASSSVRGSGGPQQFF.